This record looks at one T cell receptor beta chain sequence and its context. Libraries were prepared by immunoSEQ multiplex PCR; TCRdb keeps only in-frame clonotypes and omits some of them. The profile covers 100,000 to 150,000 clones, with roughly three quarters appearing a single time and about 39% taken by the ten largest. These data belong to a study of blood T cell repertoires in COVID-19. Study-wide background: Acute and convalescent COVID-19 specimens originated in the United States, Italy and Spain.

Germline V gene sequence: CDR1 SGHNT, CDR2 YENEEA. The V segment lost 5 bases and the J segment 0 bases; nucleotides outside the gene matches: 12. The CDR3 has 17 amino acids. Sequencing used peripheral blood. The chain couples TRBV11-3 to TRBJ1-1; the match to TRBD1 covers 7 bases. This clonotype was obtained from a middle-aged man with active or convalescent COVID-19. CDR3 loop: CASSPGQAFVVNTEAFF. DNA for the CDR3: TGTGCCAGCAGCCCAGGACAGGCTTTTGTCGTGAACACTGAAGCTTTCTTT.